This T cell receptor beta chain was documented in a study of Ad26.COV2.S vaccination and SARS-CoV-2 variants. Study in general: Doses of Ad26.COV2.S were injected into muscle once or twice, 56 days apart.

Treatment of the sample: 15 to 20 received Ad26.COV2.S at low or high dose, single or two shots; about 5 received placebo; per-sample allocation not given. Day 63 after the first injection of vaccine or placebo was the sampling time. It was an adult aged 18-55 years in Boston who was the donor. Germline-derived CDR1 and CDR2 are SGHTA and FQGNSA. This CDR3 is built from 16 residues. V was cut by 5 bases and J by 0 bases, with 14 bases left in between. Study-wide findings and caveats: Whether participants received vaccine or placebo, their non-spike TCR breadth was similar.

For this clone: Its specificity is not known.

Produced via immunoSEQ multiplex PCR; TCRdb's table is partial and in-frame only. The repertoire includes about 680,000 clones, around 90% of them detected once, and over 1.3% sits in the top ten. The sample in question was peripheral blood, obtained in a trial of Ad26.COV2.S vaccine versus placebo. V gene TRBV7-2 combines with J gene TRBJ2-4, with TRBD2 as a possible D gene (6 bases). The clonotype comes from a person between 18 and 65 years old who received the Ad26.COV2.S COVID-19 vaccine or a placebo. CDR3 loop: CASSTLPGGAKNIQYF. In DNA, the CDR3 is TGTGCCAGCAGCACCCTCCCCGGGGGAGCCAAAAACATTCAGTACTTC. The variable domain in full, completed from reference TRBV7-2 and TRBJ2-4, reads GAGVSQSPSNKVTEKGKDVELRCDPISGHTALYWYRQSLGQGLEFLIYFQGNSAPDKSGLPSDRFSAERTGGSVSTLTIQRTQQEDSAVYLCASSTLPGGAKNIQYFGAGTRLSVL.